This T cell receptor beta chain was captured by sequencing in a study of blood T cells in healthy people across ages. Through a sample-barcoded 5' primer and a J-beta primer mix, a second PCR was run for about 7 to 12 cycles. Template switching added a 12-random-nucleotide identifier to every cDNA molecule. TCRdb processed the 5' RACE reads anew with MiXCR; each CDR3 protein has one entry. The sample shows 710,000 or so distinct CDR3 sequences, about 32% of them seen only once. Drawing of peripheral blood yielded 8.5 to 10 milliliters from each donor. This clonotype was seen repeatedly, ten times or more. This CDR3 contains 14 residues. In germline, CDR1 is SGHVS, CDR2 FNYEAQ. With V trimmed by 9 bases and J by 9 bases, 12 bases remained unmatched.

The rearrangement uses TRBV7-6 and TRBJ2-1; TRBD2 matches 9 bases. Material: blood. This receptor was taken from a woman at least 80 years old in good health. CDR3 loop: CASFPSGELTEQFF. In DNA, the CDR3 is TGTGCCAGTTTCCCTAGCGGGGAACTTACTGAGCAGTTCTTC.